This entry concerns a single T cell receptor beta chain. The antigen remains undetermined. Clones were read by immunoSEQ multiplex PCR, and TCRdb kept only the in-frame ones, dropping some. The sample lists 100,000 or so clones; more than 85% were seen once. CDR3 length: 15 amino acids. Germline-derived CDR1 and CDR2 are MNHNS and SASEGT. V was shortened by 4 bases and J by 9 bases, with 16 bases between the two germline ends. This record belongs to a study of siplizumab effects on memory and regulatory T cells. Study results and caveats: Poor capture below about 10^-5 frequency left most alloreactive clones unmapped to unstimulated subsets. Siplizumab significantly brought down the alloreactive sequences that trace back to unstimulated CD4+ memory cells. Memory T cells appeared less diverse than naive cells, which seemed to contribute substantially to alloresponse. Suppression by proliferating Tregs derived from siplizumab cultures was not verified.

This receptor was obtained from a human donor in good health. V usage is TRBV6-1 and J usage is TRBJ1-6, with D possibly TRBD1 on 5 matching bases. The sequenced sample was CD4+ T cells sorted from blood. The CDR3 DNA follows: TGTGCCAGCAGTGGGGGGGTCAAGGGCACTTCACCCCTCCACTTT. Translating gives CASSGGVKGTSPLHF.